The 12 T cell receptor beta chains given below trace back to one sample, sequenced in a study of regulatory T cells in long-lasting Graves disease. Stated time point: newly diagnosed GD, antithyroid drugs for less than 3 months. PBMC-derived RNA was used for the TCR library. Investigators prepared the TCR beta libraries by applying iRepertoire HTBI primers and Arm-PCR of CDR3 regions. TCRdb ran MiXCR on the multiplex PCR reads and lists one entry per CDR3 protein. The top ten hold approximately 9.3% of the sample, which has 530,000 or so distinct CDR3 sequences, roughly 13% seen once. These sequences were also reported in another study, on T cells in Graves' hyperthyroidism and ophthalmopathy.

The material was peripheral blood mononuclear cells (PBMCs), obtained at new diagnosis, from a patient treated with antithyroid drugs. These receptors came from a man aged 25 to 40 with Graves disease.

Comment on this clonotype: This is likely an artifact of a read error, given a far larger clone one base away. This chain connects TRBV6-1 to TRBJ2-3; 14 bases are a match to TRBD2. The CDR3 runs 15 residues. The trim removed 6 bases at V and 5 bases at J, leaving 4 bases unmatched. Germline V gene lookup returns CDR1 MNHNS and CDR2 SASEGT. The DNA of the CDR3 is TGTGCCAGCAGGGGGACTAGCGGGAGTGGAGATACGCAGTATTTT. Residues: CASRGTSGSGDTQYF.

This chain links TRBV24-1 with TRBJ2-1, with TRBD2 matching 11 bases. The J segment lost 4 bases and the V segment lost 4 bases, leaving 8 bases of the junction unmatched. This CDR3 region has 17 residues. In germline, CDR1 is KGHDR, CDR2 SFDVKD. For the CDR3, the DNA is TGTGCCACCAGTGACTTAGGGACTAGCGGAGGATACAATGAGCAGTTCTTC. Its translation: CATSDLGTSGGYNEQFF.

This clonotype showed up many times. The chain couples TRBV2 to TRBJ2-7; 7 bases are a match to TRBD1. Germline-derived CDR1 and CDR2 are SNHLY and FYNNEI. V was pared by 4 bases and J by 4 bases, with 13 bases of the junction left unmatched. The CDR3 runs 16 residues. The CDR3 DNA reads TGTGCCAGCAGTGGTATGGGACAGCCATCGGTATACGAGCAGTACTTC. The encoded protein is CASSGMGQPSVYEQYF.

This clonotype has just a few counts. At one boundary the junction diverges from the germline segment, which might be a read error. The V gene is TRBV29-1, the J gene TRBJ1-1, with a possible D match to TRBD1 (5 bases). The CDR3 totals 13 residues. CDR1 and CDR2 (germline): SQVTM, ANQGSEA. CDR3 sequence: CSVESGQRAETFF. The CDR3 DNA sequence: TGCAGCGTTGAATCGGGGCAGAGGGCTGAAACTTTCTTT.

This clonotype showed up just a few times. The chain combines TRBV9 with TRBJ1-4, with a weak D call TRBD1 (5 bases). The V gene lost 2 bases and the J gene lost 7 bases, with 15 bases spanning the gap. Germline assignment: CDR1 SGDLS and CDR2 YYNGEE. This CDR3 comprises 15 residues. The CDR3 loop is CASSVEGTQAEKLFF. DNA of the CDR3: TGTGCCAGCAGCGTGGAGGGGACTCAAGCTGAAAAACTGTTTTTT. Variable domain in full (rest from reference TRBV9 and TRBJ1-4): DSGVTQTPKHLITATGQRVTLRCSPRSGDLSVYWYQQSLDQGLQFLIQYYNGEERAKGNILERFSAQQFPDLHSELNLSSLELGDSALYFCASSVEGTQAEKLFFGSGTQLSVL.

This clonotype was counted ten times or more. This chain links TRBV5-1 with TRBJ2-7; TRBD2 aligns across 12 bases. Germline V gene lookup returns CDR1 SGHRS and CDR2 YFSETQ. This CDR3 has 17 residues. V lost 0 bases and J lost 5; bases outside the gene matches: 9. The DNA for the CDR3 is TGCGCCAGCAGCTTGGGACTAGCGGGAGAGCGGGGGCACGAGCAGTACTTC. Protein: CASSLGLAGERGHEQYF.

This clonotype was seen ten or more times. This chain connects TRBV6-2 or TRBV6-3 to TRBJ1-1; TRBD1 aligns across 7 bases. After removal of 2 bases from V and 3 bases from J, the junction contained 6 bases not matched to a gene. CDR3 size: 15 residues. Germline lookup yields CDR1 MNHEY and CDR2 SVGEGT. This chain's CDR3 is CASSYSGRGDTEAFF. The CDR3 coding sequence is TGTGCCAGCAGTTACAGCGGCAGGGGGGACACTGAAGCTTTCTTT.

This clonotype has at least ten counts. This chain uses TRBV20-1 with TRBJ2-3; D is possibly TRBD2 (6 bases). V was pared by 2 bases and J by 6 bases, with 9 bases between. This CDR3 has 12 residues. In germline, CDR1 is DFQATT, CDR2 SNEGSKA (reference sequence). CDR3 nucleotides: TGCAGTGCTAGACCTGGGGGGGATACGCAGTATTTT. It yields the protein CSARPGGDTQYF.

This clonotype was seen repeatedly, ten times or more. The chain joins TRBV12-3 or TRBV12-4 to TRBJ1-5, with no clear D. The length of the CDR3 is 13 residues. V was trimmed by 6 bases and J by 8 bases, leaving 14 bases between them. CDR3 sequence (DNA): TGTGCCAGCAGCCCGGCAGGCGGCGAGCCCCAGCATTTT. It translates to CASSPAGGEPQHF.

This clonotype was counted ten times or more. The chain couples TRBV7-2 to TRBJ1-5; D is unclear. The CDR3 spans 13 residues. Germline lookup yields CDR1 SGHTA and CDR2 FQGNSA. Trimming pared 5 bases from V and 2 bases from J, leaving 7 bases between. The DNA for the CDR3 is TGTGCCAGCAGCCCTACGGGCAATCAGCCCCAGCATTTT. Translating it yields CASSPTGNQPQHF.

This clonotype was picked up many times. The chain uses TRBV14 and TRBJ2-2, with 8 bases lining up with TRBD1. The CDR3 totals 17 residues. The V and J ends lost 3 bases and 1 base, in that order; junction bases with no gene match: 7. Looked up from germline, CDR1 is SGHDN and CDR2 is FVKESK. CDR3 residues: CASSQLWGQENTGELFF. The CDR3, as DNA: TGTGCCAGCAGCCAGCTCTGGGGACAGGAGAACACCGGGGAGCTGTTTTTT.

The chain is built from TRBV4-1 and TRBJ2-7; D gene unclear. The germline V gene encodes CDR1 MGHRA and CDR2 YSYEKL. Trimming cost V 2 bases and J 3 bases, with 14 bases left between them. This CDR3 contains 15 residues. Written as DNA, the CDR3 is TGCGCCAGCAGCCAAAGTTCGCGCGAAAGCTACGAGCAGTACTTC. Translated, it gives CASSQSSRESYEQYF.